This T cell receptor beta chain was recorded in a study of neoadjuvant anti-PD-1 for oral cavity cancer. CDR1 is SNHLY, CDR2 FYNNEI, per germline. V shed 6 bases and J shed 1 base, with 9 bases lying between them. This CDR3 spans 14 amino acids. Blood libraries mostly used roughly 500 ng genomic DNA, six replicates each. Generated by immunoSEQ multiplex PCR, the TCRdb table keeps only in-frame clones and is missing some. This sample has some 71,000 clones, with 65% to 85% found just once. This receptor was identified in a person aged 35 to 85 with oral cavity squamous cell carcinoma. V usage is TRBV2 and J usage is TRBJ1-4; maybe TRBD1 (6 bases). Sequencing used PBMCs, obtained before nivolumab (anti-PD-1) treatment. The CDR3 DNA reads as TGTGCCAGCAGCATAGGGGGAACTAATGAAAAACTGTTTTTT. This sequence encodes CASSIGGTNEKLFF.